This entry lists 11 T cell receptor beta chains sequenced from one sample in a study of blood T cells in healthy people across ages. Using a J-beta primer mix together with a sample-barcoded 5' primer, a second PCR was run for about 6 to 11 cycles. TCRdb itself ran the 5' RACE reads through MiXCR, one entry per CDR3 protein. This table has about 1,800,000 distinct CDR3 sequences, roughly 27% appearing once. Material: blood. Receptor source: a woman aged 25 to 39 in good health.

The chain links TRBV24-1 to TRBJ2-5, with D possibly called TRBD1 or TRBD2 (6 bases each). The CDR3 loop spans 13 amino acids. V was cut by 5 bases and J by 7 bases, with 13 bases left in between. The germline gives CDR1 KGHDR, CDR2 SFDVKD. The CDR3 DNA is TGTGCCACCAGTGGCGGGGACACGGGGACCCAGTACTTC. Protein sequence: CATSGGDTGTQYF.

This clonotype was recorded a few times. The CDR3: CASSDYWTGGTIRDGYTF. The CDR3 coding sequence is TGTGCCAGCAGCGACTATTGGACAGGGGGAACTATCAGGGATGGCTACACCTTC. This rearrangement joins TRBV27 to TRBJ1-2, with 10 bases fitting TRBD1. The CDR3 runs 18 residues. With V trimmed by 6 bases and J by 6 bases, 19 bases remained unmatched. CDR1 is MNHEY and CDR2 is SMNVEV in the germline V gene (reference sequence).

This clonotype came up many times. V usage is TRBV6-6 and J usage is TRBJ2-7; the D gene is possibly TRBD1 (5 bases). This CDR3 is 15 amino acids long. Trimming cost V 5 bases and J 1 base, with 15 bases left between them. CDR1 MNHNY and CDR2 SVGAGI come from the germline V gene (reference sequence). The CDR3 DNA reads TGTGCCAGCAGTCCTGTGGGGCAGCCGTCCTACGAGCAGTACTTC. This codes for CASSPVGQPSYEQYF.

The V gene is TRBV28, the J gene TRBJ1-1, with 7 bases lining up with TRBD1. The CDR3 has 15 amino acids. The junction had 13 bases not matched to a gene; V was cut back by 5 bases and J by 7 bases. The germline gives CDR1 MDHEN, CDR2 SYDVKM. In DNA form, the CDR3 reads TGTGCCAGCAGTACCCCCTTCGGGACAGCTGATGAAGCTTTCTTT. Translation gives CASSTPFGTADEAFF.

There are a few counts of this clonotype. The chain is built from TRBV7-9 and TRBJ2-1, with 8 bases matching TRBD2. V shed 3 bases and J 7 bases; nucleotides not matched to a gene: 5. The CDR3 has 14 amino acids. Germline assignment: CDR1 SEHNR and CDR2 FQNEAQ (reference sequence). CDR3 nucleotides: TGTGCCAGCAGCTTCTCCGGGGGGGTGAATGAGCAGTTCTTC. Translated, it gives CASSFSGGVNEQFF.

The chain has TRBV2 and TRBJ1-2; D perhaps matches TRBD1 (5 bases). This CDR3 has 14 residues. V was shortened by 1 base and J by 7 bases, with 13 bases between the two germline ends. CDR1 and CDR2 (germline): SNHLY, FYNNEI. CDR3 amino acids: CASSEEAGRPGYTF. The CDR3, as DNA: TGTGCCAGCAGTGAAGAGGCAGGGCGCCCTGGCTACACCTTC.

This clonotype appeared many times. The V and J genes are TRBV20-1 and TRBJ2-3; possibly TRBD1 or TRBD2 for D (6 bases each). The CDR3 is made up of 16 amino acids. V lost 1 base, J lost 0 bases, and 14 bases lay in between. The V gene's germline CDR1 is DFQATT and CDR2 SNEGSKA (reference sequence). The CDR3 loop reads CSARAGRRGSTDTQYF. The CDR3, as DNA: TGCAGTGCTAGAGCGGGTCGGAGGGGGAGCACAGATACGCAGTATTTT.

The V and J genes are TRBV12-3 or TRBV12-4 and TRBJ1-4, with D tentatively TRBD1 (6 bases). CDR3 length: 15 residues. V lost 5 bases, J lost 2 bases, and 12 bases lay in between. CDR3 region: CASSLTGSTNEKLFF. CDR3 in DNA: TGTGCCAGCAGTCTTACAGGGAGCACTAATGAAAAACTGTTTTTT.

This clonotype has a handful of counts. The chain uses TRBV20-1 and TRBJ1-1, with D unresolved. CDR3 length: 14 amino acids. The V gene lost 0 bases and the J gene lost 1 base, with 9 bases spanning the gap. Germline lookup yields CDR1 DFQATT and CDR2 SNEGSKA (reference sequence). CDR3 sequence (DNA): TGCAGTGCTAGAGATTCTCGGAAGAACACTGAAGCTTTCTTT. This encodes CSARDSRKNTEAFF.

This clonotype was counted a single time. A much larger clone differs by one base, so this may be a read error. This chain connects TRBV12-3 or TRBV12-4 to TRBJ1-2; D may be TRBD1 (5 bases). V lost 5 bases to trimming and J lost 8 bases, with 15 bases between them. This CDR3 contains 13 residues. The CDR3 sequence: CASSITGPEGYTF. The CDR3 coding sequence is TGTGCCAGCAGTATCACAGGCCCCGAGGGCTACACCTTC.

This clonotype was detected a few times. The chain combines TRBV7-2 with TRBJ2-7, with TRBD2 identical over 15 bases. Per the germline V gene, CDR1 is SGHTA and CDR2 is FQGNSA. This CDR3 contains 16 residues. J lost 5 bases, V lost 0 bases, and 2 bases had no gene match. Written as DNA, the CDR3 is TGTGCCAGCAGCTTAGCCGGGACTAGCGGGAGGAACGAGCAGTACTTC. Residues: CASSLAGTSGRNEQYF.